These T cell receptor beta chains were read from a single sample in a study of blood T cell repertoires in COVID-19. Using immunoSEQ multiplex PCR, the repertoire was profiled, and TCRdb retains in-frame clones only, with some absent. The sample has more than 95,000 clones, over 70% seen once; the top ten hold approximately 12%. Sequencing used peripheral blood. These receptor sequences come from a human donor in a cohort sampled during active or convalescent COVID-19. Each CDR3 is given with its conserved first and last residue. Each record gives: clone size, V gene, D gene, J gene, CDR3 protein, CDR3 DNA. D genes are given only for firm matches. Expanded clones are given a class, and other clones once, few, many or no size at all.

abundance: NA
v_gene: TRBV12-5
d_gene: NA
j_gene: TRBJ1-6
CDR3aa: CASGLLPGNSPLHF
CDR3nt: TGTGCTAGTGGTTTGCTTCCGGGGAATTCACCCCTCCACTTT

abundance: NA
v_gene: TRBV6-5
d_gene: NA
j_gene: TRBJ2-3
CDR3aa: CASRHTDTQYF
CDR3nt: TGTGCCAGCAGACACACAGATACGCAGTATTTT

abundance: NA
v_gene: TRBV18
d_gene: NA
j_gene: TRBJ1-3
CDR3aa: CASSPFPRGNTIYF
CDR3nt: TGTGCCAGCTCACCATTCCCCAGGGGAAACACCATATATTTT

abundance: few
v_gene: TRBV21-1
d_gene: NA
j_gene: TRBJ1-3
CDR3aa: CASSRGQGNTIYF
CDR3nt: TGTGCCAGCAGCCGCGGACAGGGAAACACCATATATTTT

abundance: once
v_gene: TRBV4-3
d_gene: TRBD2
j_gene: TRBJ2-7
CDR3aa: CASSQEQRGLDEQYF
CDR3nt: TGCGCCAGCAGCCAAGAACAGCGGGGGCTAGACGAGCAGTACTTC

abundance: NA
v_gene: TRBV19
d_gene: NA
j_gene: TRBJ2-5
CDR3aa: CASSEGGETQYF
CDR3nt: TGTGCCAGTAGCGAGGGGGGGGAGACCCAGTACTTC

abundance: NA
v_gene: TRBV2
d_gene: NA
j_gene: TRBJ1-6
CDR3aa: CASRMGRNNSPLHF
CDR3nt: TGTGCCAGCAGAATGGGCAGAAATAATTCACCCCTCCACTTT

abundance: once
v_gene: TRBV5-1
d_gene: NA
j_gene: TRBJ1-3
CDR3aa: CASSVEGRGSGNTIYF
CDR3nt: TGCGCCAGCAGCGTAGAAGGCCGGGGCTCTGGAAACACCATATATTTT

abundance: NA
v_gene: TRBV3-1/TRBV3-2
d_gene: NA
j_gene: TRBJ1-4
CDR3aa: CASSQDRANEKLFF
CDR3nt: TGTGCCAGCAGCCAAGACAGGGCCAATGAAAAACTGTTTTTT

abundance: NA
v_gene: TRBV5-4
d_gene: TRBD1
j_gene: TRBJ1-1
CDR3aa: CASSPRTGVMNTEAFF
CDR3nt: TGTGCCAGCAGCCCAAGGACAGGGGTGATGAACACTGAAGCTTTCTTT

abundance: NA
v_gene: TRBV19
d_gene: NA
j_gene: TRBJ1-2
CDR3aa: CASSVRGGIYGYTF
CDR3nt: TGTGCCAGTAGCGTCAGGGGAGGGATCTATGGCTACACCTTC

abundance: NA
v_gene: TRBV13
d_gene: TRBD1
j_gene: TRBJ1-2
CDR3aa: CASSLGRYAGTGGANYGYTF
CDR3nt: TGTGCCAGCAGCTTAGGACGGTATGCCGGGACAGGGGGCGCGAACTATGGCTACACCTTC

abundance: NA
v_gene: TRBV6-1
d_gene: NA
j_gene: TRBJ2-7
CDR3aa: CASSDGAVGRYEQYF
CDR3nt: TGTGCCAGCAGTGATGGAGCGGTGGGAAGGTACGAGCAGTACTTC

abundance: NA
v_gene: TRBV2
d_gene: NA
j_gene: TRBJ2-7
CDR3aa: CASSRAYEQYF
CDR3nt: TGTGCCAGCAGCAGGGCCTACGAGCAGTACTTC

abundance: NA
v_gene: TRBV20-1
d_gene: NA
j_gene: TRBJ2-2
CDR3aa: CSASPGNTGELFF
CDR3nt: TGCAGTGCTAGTCCGGGGAACACCGGGGAGCTGTTTTTT

abundance: few
v_gene: TRBV20-1
d_gene: NA
j_gene: TRBJ1-2
CDR3aa: CSAGGGEGYTF
CDR3nt: TGCAGTGCCGGTGGGGGGGAAGGCTACACCTTC

abundance: NA
v_gene: TRBV2
d_gene: NA
j_gene: TRBJ1-5
CDR3aa: CASTRISRGNQPQHF
CDR3nt: TGTGCCAGTACACGGATCTCGAGGGGCAATCAGCCCCAGCATTTT

abundance: NA
v_gene: TRBV9
d_gene: TRBD2
j_gene: TRBJ2-3
CDR3aa: CASSTWSGGSGDTQYF
CDR3nt: TGTGCCAGCAGCACATGGAGCGGGGGTTCCGGAGATACGCAGTATTTT

abundance: NA
v_gene: TRBV18
d_gene: TRBD1
j_gene: TRBJ1-6
CDR3aa: CASSQGQRDNSPLHF
CDR3nt: TGTGCCAGCTCGCAGGGACAGCGGGATAATTCACCCCTCCACTTT

abundance: NA
v_gene: TRBV11-2
d_gene: TRBD1
j_gene: TRBJ2-5
CDR3aa: CASSTGQNKGETQYF
CDR3nt: TGTGCCAGCAGCACGGGACAGAATAAGGGAGAGACCCAGTACTTC

abundance: NA
v_gene: TRBV30
d_gene: NA
j_gene: TRBJ1-2
CDR3aa: CAWNQEAAYGYTF
CDR3nt: TGTGCCTGGAATCAAGAGGCTGCCTATGGCTACACCTTC

abundance: NA
v_gene: TRBV28
d_gene: TRBD1
j_gene: TRBJ1-5
CDR3aa: CASSSGQVGQPQHF
CDR3nt: TGTGCCAGCAGCAGTGGACAGGTGGGCCAGCCCCAGCATTTT